This T cell receptor (beta chain) stems from a study of cytomegalovirus exposure and HLA in healthy donors. With 6 bases removed from V and 6 bases from J, the gap between germline ends came to 17 bases. CDR1 is MDHEN and CDR2 is SYDVKM in the germline V gene. The CDR3 runs 15 residues. The donors comprised healthy bone marrow donors. Researchers ran the PCR with 60 Vbeta and 13 Jbeta primers. The table came from immunoSEQ multiplex PCR; TCRdb's copy has only in-frame clones and leaves some out. This table holds approximately 140,000 clones, around 80% found once. The J gene is TRBJ1-4, the V gene TRBV28, with D maybe TRBD1 (6 bases). The sample was PBMCs. This sequence was found in a man between 18 and 35 years old in good health and CMV-seropositive. CDR3 in DNA: TGTGCCAGCAGCACTAGACAGGTGGTGGATGAAAAACTGTTTTTT. This codes for CASSTRQVVDEKLFF.